The rows below give T cell receptor beta chains drawn from one sample of a study of blood T cell repertoires in COVID-19. The assay was immunoSEQ multiplex PCR, and TCRdb's table has in-frame clones only and misses some. This sample has more than 200,000 clones, with roughly 82% found just once. Source material: peripheral blood. The source of these receptors is a woman aged 40 to 50 who had recovered from COVID-19. Both conserved end residues are part of each CDR3. Each record gives: J gene, clone size, D gene, V gene, CDR3 length, CDR3 DNA, CDR3 protein. A D gene is named only where the DNA matches it firmly. A row's size may be missing; if present it is once, few, many or a size class.

TRBJ1-2 | . | TRBD1 | TRBV6-5 | 15 | TGTGCCAGCAGGGAGTACAGGGGAGCTAACTATGGCTACACCTTC | CASREYRGANYGYTF
TRBJ2-3 | . | TRBD2 | TRBV27 | 17 | TGTGCCAGCACCCGAAAGCCTAGCGGGGGGTTGACAGATACGCAGTATTTT | CASTRKPSGGLTDTQYF
TRBJ1-4 | . | TRBD1 | TRBV6-5 | 14 | TGTGCCAGCAGTCTTAGACAGGGGTCAGAAAAACTGTTTTTT | CASSLRQGSEKLFF
TRBJ2-7 | few | TRBD1 | TRBV10-3 | 15 | TGTGCCATCAGTGGGTCCGGGACAGGGGTTTACGAGCAGTACTTC | CAISGSGTGVYEQYF
TRBJ1-5 | . | . | TRBV19 | 15 | TGTGCCAGTAGTCGGAGCGGGGTAAGCAATCAGCCCCAGCATTTT | CASSRSGVSNQPQHF
TRBJ1-1 | . | . | TRBV5-1 | 14 | TGCGCCAGCAGCTTGGGCAGGCCTAACACTGAAGCTTTCTTT | CASSLGRPNTEAFF
TRBJ2-1 | . | TRBD1 | TRBV19 | 14 | TGTGCCAGTAGTACCGACAGGGGAGTTGGTGAGCAGTTCTTC | CASSTDRGVGEQFF
TRBJ2-1 | . | TRBD2 | TRBV18 | 18 | TGTGCCAGCTCACCACTGGGACTAGCGGGGGGGCCATACAATGAGCAGTTCTTC | CASSPLGLAGGPYNEQFF
TRBJ2-7 | . | . | TRBV11-2 | 14 | TGTGCCAGCAGCCGGCGAGCAGGGAACTACGAGCAGTACTTC | CASSRRAGNYEQYF
TRBJ1-2 | . | TRBD1 | TRBV18 | 19 | TGTGCCAGCTCACCACTTCGGACAGGGGGCGTAGGAGCTAACTATGGCTACACCTTC | CASSPLRTGGVGANYGYTF
TRBJ1-6 | . | . | TRBV19 | 17 | TGTGCCAGTAGTATAGATCACCGGAGCTCCTATAATTCACCCCTCCACTTT | CASSIDHRSSYNSPLHF
TRBJ2-7 | . | TRBD2 | TRBV7-2 | 17 | TGTGCCGTTAGAAATCCTAGCGGGGGGGCCGATACCTACGAGCAGTACTTC | CAVRNPSGGADTYEQYF
TRBJ2-7 | . | TRBD2 | TRBV6-5 | 15 | TGTGCCAGCAATCCCGGGGGGGTCGGGGGCTACGAGCAGTACTTC | CASNPGGVGGYEQYF
TRBJ1-5 | many | . | TRBV12-3/TRBV12-4 | 13 | TGTGCCAGCAGTATATACAAGAATCAGCCCCAGCATTTT | CASSIYKNQPQHF
TRBJ1-1 | once | . | TRBV3-1/TRBV3-2 | 14 | TGTGCCAGCAGCCAAGATTTAGACACCACTGAAGCTTTCTTT | CASSQDLDTTEAFF
TRBJ1-1 | once | . | TRBV5-6 | 15 | TGTGCCAGCAGTACGGCTGTCTCAGGGTACACTGAAGCTTTCTTT | CASSTAVSGYTEAFF
TRBJ1-1 | . | . | TRBV3-1/TRBV3-2 | 13 | TGTGCCAGCAGCCCACGAGCCCTAGAAGAAGCTTTCTTT | CASSPRALEEAFF
TRBJ2-5 | . | TRBD2 | TRBV6-2/TRBV6-3 | 16 | TGTGCCAGCAGTTACTCAGAGCGGGGGGGACCAGAGACCCAGTACTTC | CASSYSERGGPETQYF
TRBJ1-3 | . | TRBD1 | TRBV9 | 16 | TGTGCCAGCAGCGCTCCCGGGACAGGGACAGGAAACACCATATATTTT | CASSAPGTGTGNTIYF
TRBJ2-5 | . | . | TRBV5-1 | 14 | TGCGCCAGCAGCCCCTCTAGAAGTCAAGAGACCCAGTACTTC | CASSPSRSQETQYF
TRBJ1-4 | once | . | TRBV19 | 13 | TGTGCCAGTAGTAAAAGCATTAATGAAAAACTGTTTTTT | CASSKSINEKLFF
TRBJ1-1 | . | . | TRBV7-8 | 13 | TGTGCCAGCAGCCAACAGTCCTACACTGAAGCTTTCTTT | CASSQQSYTEAFF
TRBJ2-3 | . | . | TRBV12-3/TRBV12-4 | 12 | TGTGCCAGCAGTTTAAGCGGAGATACGCAGTATTTT | CASSLSGDTQYF
TRBJ1-2 | many | TRBD1 | TRBV3-1/TRBV3-2 | 14 | TGTGCCAGCAGCCGCGTGACAGGGCAGAGAGGCTACACCTTC | CASSRVTGQRGYTF
TRBJ2-7 | . | TRBD1 | TRBV6-5 | 15 | TGTGCCAGCAGTTACCCGGGACAGGGGGGGAACGAGCAGTACTTC | CASSYPGQGGNEQYF